This TCR beta chain stems from a study of OX40 agonist ivuxolimab in advanced cancers. Study summary: Clinicians treated patients with ivuxolimab, an agonistic anti-OX40 (CD134) antibody.

The V gene's germline CDR1 is MNHEY and CDR2 SVGAGI. The V and J ends lost 6 bases and 10 bases respectively, with 16 bases between them. The CDR3 runs to 13 residues. Autoimmune disease history or systemic immunosuppression was exclusionary. Baseline was the first blood sampling point, followed by cycle 4 day 1 and cycle 7 day 1. The method was immunoSEQ multiplex PCR; TCRdb's version includes in-frame clones alone and lacks a portion of them. The repertoire holds tens of thousands of clones, with nearly 90% as singletons. The input for sequencing was CD4+ or CD8+ T cells sorted from blood, taken in a trial of the OX40 agonist ivuxolimab. The clonotype was recovered from an adult with an advanced solid tumor such as melanoma, head and neck, liver or kidney cancer. V and J are TRBV6-5 and TRBJ1-5; no definite D call. In nucleotides, the CDR3 is TGTGCCAGCAGAACGGCGAAGCTTTCCCCCCAGCATTTT. Its protein product is CASRTAKLSPQHF.